The entry that follows covers one T cell receptor (beta chain) sequence. The data were obtained in a study of shared clonotypes between healthy human individuals. Overall study context: A few men and a couple of women, aged 18 to 49, were donors.

Unsorted PBMC contributed 250 to 300 ng DNA, tens of thousands of T cell genomes, to each replicate PCR. Some clones are missing from TCRdb's copy, which holds only in-frame ones; the method was immunoSEQ multiplex PCR. The table lists 490,000 or so clones, approximately 79% of them singletons. The V end lost 5 bases, the J end lost 12 bases, and 20 bases lay between the germline ends. The CDR3 consists of 14 residues. The germline V gene encodes CDR1 MNHEY and CDR2 SMNVEV (reference sequence). For genomic DNA, unsorted samples relied on tens of millions of PBMCs. The gene calls are TRBV27 and TRBJ1-3, with D possibly being TRBD1 (5 bases). This receptor was taken from a woman in her thirties or forties in good health. Some clones in this sample may be carry-over from other donors' samples. The sequencing input was PBMCs. In nucleotides, the CDR3 is TGTGCCAGCAGTGCCAGGGCTGCTAAATCGAGCATATATTTT. Translated, it gives CASSARAAKSSIYF.